This TCR beta chain was observed in a study of technical replicates of blood from several donors. Measured with immunoSEQ multiplex PCR; TCRdb has only the in-frame clones, and not every one. The sample holds some 70,000 clones; roughly 97% are singletons and the top ten take around 0.3%. The V gene's germline CDR1 is MDHEN and CDR2 SYDVKM. CDR3 length: 13 amino acids. Trimming stripped 3 bases from V and 0 bases from J, with 4 bases between. V and J are TRBV28 and TRBJ2-3; D is uncertain. The sequenced material came from T cells isolated from PBMCs. The TCR was taken from a human donor in good health. This CDR3 is CASSFGSTDTQYF. CDR3 DNA sequence: TGTGCCAGCAGTTTCGGGAGCACAGATACGCAGTATTTT.